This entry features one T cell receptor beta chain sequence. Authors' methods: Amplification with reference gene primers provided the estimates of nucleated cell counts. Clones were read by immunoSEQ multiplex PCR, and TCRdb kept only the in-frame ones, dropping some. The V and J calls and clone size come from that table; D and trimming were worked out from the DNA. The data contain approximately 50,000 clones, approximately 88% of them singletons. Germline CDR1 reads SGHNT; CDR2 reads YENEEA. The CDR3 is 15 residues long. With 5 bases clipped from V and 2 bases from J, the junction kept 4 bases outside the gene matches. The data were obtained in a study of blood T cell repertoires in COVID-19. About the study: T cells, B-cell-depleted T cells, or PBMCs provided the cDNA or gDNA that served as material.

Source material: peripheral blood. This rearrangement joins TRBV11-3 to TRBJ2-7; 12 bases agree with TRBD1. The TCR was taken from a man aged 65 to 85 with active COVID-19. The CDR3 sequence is CASSPGQGAPYEQYF. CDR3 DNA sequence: TGTGCCAGCAGCCCGGGACAGGGGGCCCCCTACGAGCAGTACTTC.